Below, 19 T cell receptor beta chains from the same sample are listed, as sequenced in a study of shared clonotypes between healthy human individuals. Profiled with immunoSEQ multiplex PCR; TCRdb holds only in-frame clones, not every one. Seen here are about half a million clones, about 72% observed once, and the top ten hold 12%. Sequencing input: PBMCs. These receptors were obtained from a woman in her forties in good health. Some clones in this sample may be carry-over from other donors' samples.

The V gene is TRBV7-2, the J gene TRBJ1-1, with TRBD1 matching over 10 bases. The germline V gene encodes CDR1 SGHTA and CDR2 FQGNSA. V trimming: 3 bases; J trimming: 0 bases; junction bases outside the gene matches: 4. CDR3 length: 16 residues. DNA for the CDR3: TGTGCCAGCAGCTTTCCGGGACAGGGGATGAACACTGAAGCTTTCTTT. Translating it yields CASSFPGQGMNTEAFF.

With respect to this clone: A far larger clone is a single base away, which makes a read error likely. The sample holds other DNA sequences that translate to the same CDR3. The chain joins TRBV30 to TRBJ1-2; D remains unclear. Germline assignment: CDR1 GTSNPN and CDR2 SVGIG (reference sequence). The CDR3 has 14 amino acids. The DNA of the CDR3 is TGTGCCAGGAGTGTCGGGCCTTCCTTCTATGGCTACACCTTC. As protein: CARSVGPSFYGYTF.

The chain recombines TRBV29-1 with TRBJ2-7, with D unclear. Germline V gene lookup returns CDR1 SQVTM and CDR2 ANQGSEA. V lost 4 bases and J 0 bases, leaving 13 bases between the germline ends. The CDR3 has 14 residues. CDR3 residues: CSVVTERSSYEQYF. DNA for the CDR3: TGCAGCGTTGTGACCGAGCGTAGCTCCTACGAGCAGTACTTC.

The chain combines TRBV7-3 with TRBJ2-1; the match to TRBD2 covers 12 bases. V dropped 5 bases and J dropped 6; count of bases not matched to a gene: 8. Germline CDR1 reads SGHTA; CDR2 reads FQGTGA. CDR3 length equals 16 residues. The CDR3: CASSPRRLAGVNEQFF. The CDR3 DNA follows: TGTGCCAGCAGCCCAAGGAGACTAGCGGGAGTCAATGAGCAGTTCTTC.

This clone has a single count. The gene calls are TRBV7-3 and TRBJ2-5; D not resolved. This CDR3 is 13 amino acids long. V dropped 5 bases and J dropped 0 bases, with 7 bases sitting between them. The germline V gene has CDR1 SGHTA and CDR2 FQGTGA. CDR3 sequence reads: CASSPRYQETQYF. The DNA of the CDR3 is TGTGCCAGCAGCCCCCGGTACCAAGAGACCCAGTACTTC.

The CDR3, as DNA: TGTGCCAGCAGATTGACCCCGCTCGGAGGCTACACCTTC. It codes for CASRLTPLGGYTF. V gene TRBV6-6 combines with J gene TRBJ1-2, with D unclear. The CDR3 has 13 amino acids. The V and J ends lost 6 bases and 8 bases respectively, with 16 bases between them. Germline lookup yields CDR1 MNHNY and CDR2 SVGAGI (reference sequence).

The V call is TRBV2, the J call TRBJ2-7; TRBD1 aligns across 10 bases. Trimming took 7 bases from V and 1 from J; bases not matched to a gene: 10. CDR1 SNHLY and CDR2 FYNNEI come from the germline V gene. CDR3 length: 16 residues. This CDR3 reads CASTQMGGQGSYEQYF. The DNA of the CDR3 is TGTGCCAGCACCCAGATGGGGGGACAGGGGTCCTACGAGCAGTACTTC. Full variable domain (outside the CDR3, taken from reference TRBV2 and TRBJ2-7): EPEVTQTPSHQVTQMGQEVILRCVPISNHLYFYWYRQILGQKVEFLVSFYNNEISEKSEIFDDQFSVERPDGSNFTLKIRSTKLEDSAMYFCASTQMGGQGSYEQYFGPGTRLTVT.

V and J are TRBV9 and TRBJ2-1, with D hard to call. V was shortened by 4 bases and J by 0 bases, with 11 bases between the two germline ends. Germline CDR1 is SGDLS and CDR2 is YYNGEE. This CDR3 contains 15 residues. The CDR3 sequence: CASSPTESSYNEQFF. CDR3 DNA sequence: TGTGCCAGCAGCCCCACGGAGAGCTCCTACAATGAGCAGTTCTTC. Full variable domain (rest looked up from reference TRBV9 and TRBJ2-1): DSGVTQTPKHLITATGQRVTLRCSPRSGDLSVYWYQQSLDQGLQFLIQYYNGEERAKGNILERFSAQQFPDLHSELNLSSLELGDSALYFCASSPTESSYNEQFFGPGTRLTVL.

The chain uses TRBV5-8 and TRBJ2-7; D gene unclear. Germline CDR1 reads SGHTS; CDR2 reads YDEGEE. The ends were cut back, 4 bases at V and 1 base at J, with 12 bases in the middle. This CDR3 region has 14 residues. The CDR3 bases are TGTGCCAGCAGCCATACCCGGTCTTCCTACGAGCAGTACTTC. This gives the protein CASSHTRSSYEQYF.

This clone was seen a single time. The genes are TRBV10-2 and TRBJ2-1; either TRBD1 or TRBD2 may fit D (5 bases each). V lost 6 bases, J lost 11 bases, and 14 bases lay in between. From germline, CDR1 is WSHSY and CDR2 SAAADI. This CDR3 contains 12 residues. CDR3 nucleotide sequence: TGCGCCAGCAGCCGGGACGGTATCCAGCAGTTCTTC. Its protein product is CASSRDGIQQFF.

This chain links TRBV4-2 with TRBJ2-1; the D is unclear. V lost 2 bases and J lost 2, with 10 bases in between. The CDR3 sequence is 15 residues long. Germline-derived CDR1 and CDR2 are LGHNA and YNFKEQ. CDR3 bases: TGTGCCAGCAGCCAACCCGGTGGTACCTACAATGAGCAGTTCTTC. Translating gives CASSQPGGTYNEQFF.

V gene TRBV27 combines with J gene TRBJ2-5; TRBD2 matches at 14 bases. This CDR3 contains 20 residues. V was clipped by 6 bases and J by 1 base; unmatched bases: 16. Germline V gene lookup returns CDR1 MNHEY and CDR2 SMNVEV (reference sequence). Written as DNA, the CDR3 is TGTGCCAGCAGCCCAACAGGCCCGGGACTAGCGGGAGTTGTCCAAGAGACCCAGTACTTC. It specifies CASSPTGPGLAGVVQETQYF.

The chain has TRBV7-8 and TRBJ2-5; D possibly corresponds to TRBD2 (5 bases). The CDR3 length is 14 residues. V dropped 5 bases and J dropped 7 bases, with 17 bases sitting between them. The germline gives CDR1 SGHVS, CDR2 FQNEAQ. The CDR3 region has the DNA TGTGCCAGCAGCGCCAGCCTAGCTTCGGGGACCCAGTACTTC. Residues: CASSASLASGTQYF.

The CDR3 here is CASSQGQGSHQPQHF. In nucleotides, the CDR3 is TGCGCCAGCAGCCAAGGACAGGGAAGTCATCAGCCCCAGCATTTT. The chain has TRBV4-3 and TRBJ1-5, with 7 bases identical to TRBD1. Trimming took 1 base from V and 5 from J; bases not matched to a gene: 5. CDR3 length: 15 residues. Per germline, CDR1 LGHNA and CDR2 YSLEER.

The chain joins TRBV5-1 to TRBJ2-5, with 10 bases lining up with TRBD1. This CDR3 region has 16 residues. Germline-derived CDR1 and CDR2 are SGHRS and YFSETQ. V shed 4 bases, J shed 1 base, and the junction held 7 bases outside the gene matches. CDR3 sequence reads: CASSGPGQGSQETQYF. The CDR3 nucleotides are TGCGCCAGCAGCGGACCGGGACAGGGGTCCCAAGAGACCCAGTACTTC.

The CDR3 DNA is TGTGCCAGCAGTATTAATCGGGCTCTGAACACTGAAGCTTTCTTT. Its protein is CASSINRALNTEAFF. The rearrangement joins TRBV14 to TRBJ1-1; D is undetermined. Trimming shortened V by 6 bases and J by 0 bases, and 14 bases separated the two germline ends. Per the germline V gene, CDR1 is SGHDN and CDR2 is FVKESK. The length of the CDR3 is 15 residues. Supplemented by reference TRBV14 and TRBJ1-1, the full variable domain reads EAGVTQFPSHSVIEKGQTVTLRCDPISGHDNLYWYRRVMGKEIKFLLHFVKESKQDESGMPNNRFLAERTGGTYSTLKVQPAELEDSGVYFCASSINRALNTEAFFGQGTRLTVV.

This clone came up once. With only one base between it and a far larger clone, this is likely a read error. The chain is built from TRBV6-6 and TRBJ2-7, with a tentative D call TRBD2 (6 bases). The germline V gene encodes CDR1 MNHNY and CDR2 SVGAGI (reference sequence). The CDR3 covers 16 residues. Trimming removed 2 bases at V and 0 bases at J, with 14 bases between. DNA of the CDR3: TGTGCCAGCAGTTACACGGCTAGCGAGAGCTCCTACGAGCAGTACTTC. Residues: CASSYTASESSYEQYF.

The chain carries TRBV5-1 and TRBJ2-4; TRBD2 is a possible D gene (7 bases). The CDR3 loop spans 14 amino acids. The germline V gene encodes CDR1 SGHRS and CDR2 YFSETQ. V was pared by 6 bases and J by 8 bases, with 18 bases between. CDR3 region: CASNRGALQDIQYF. The CDR3 DNA is TGCGCCAGCAATCGGGGGGCCCTCCAGGACATTCAGTACTTC.

The chain uses TRBV10-3 and TRBJ2-1; 7 bases map to TRBD1. This CDR3 is 12 amino acids long. J was trimmed by 7 bases and V by 6 bases; bases with no gene match: 3. The germline gives CDR1 ENHRY, CDR2 SYGVKD. The CDR3 region has the DNA TGTGCCATCAGGGGGACAGCAAATGAGCAGTTCTTC. It encodes CAIRGTANEQFF.